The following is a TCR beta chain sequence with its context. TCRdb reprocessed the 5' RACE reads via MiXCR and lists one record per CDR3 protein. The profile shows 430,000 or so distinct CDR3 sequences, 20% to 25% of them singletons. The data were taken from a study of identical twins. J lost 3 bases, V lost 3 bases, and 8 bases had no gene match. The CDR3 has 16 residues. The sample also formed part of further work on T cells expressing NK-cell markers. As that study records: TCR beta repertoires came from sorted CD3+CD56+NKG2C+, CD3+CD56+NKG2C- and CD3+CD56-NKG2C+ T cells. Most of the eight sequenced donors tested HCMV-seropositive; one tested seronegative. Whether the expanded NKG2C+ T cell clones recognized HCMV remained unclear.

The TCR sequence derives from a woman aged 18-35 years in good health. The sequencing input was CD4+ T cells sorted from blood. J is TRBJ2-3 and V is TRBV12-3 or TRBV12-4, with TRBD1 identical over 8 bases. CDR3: CASSFTDRGGTDTQYF. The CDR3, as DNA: TGTGCCAGCAGTTTCACCGACAGGGGTGGAACAGATACGCAGTATTTT.